The 19 T cell receptor beta chains below come from one sample, sequenced in a study of blood T cell repertoires in COVID-19. The method was immunoSEQ multiplex PCR; TCRdb's version includes in-frame clones alone and lacks a portion of them. This table holds approximately 79,000 clones, roughly 91% found once. Sequences were obtained from peripheral blood. The receptors stem from a man aged 55 to 70 with acute or convalescent COVID-19.

The chain carries TRBV29-1 and TRBJ2-3; D not certain. Germline CDR1 SQVTM, CDR2 ANQGSEA. The CDR3 covers 12 residues. Deletions cut 4 bases from V and 2 bases from J, with 7 bases between. As DNA, the CDR3 is TGCAGCGTTGTGGAGAACACAGATACGCAGTATTTT. Translation gives CSVVENTDTQYF.

The V call is TRBV5-8, the J call TRBJ1-2; 9 positions agree with TRBD1. The CDR3 has 14 amino acids. Per the germline V gene, CDR1 is SGHTS and CDR2 is YDEGEE. The V gene end was trimmed by 4 bases and the J gene end by 4 bases; junction bases not matched to a gene: 5. CDR3 bases: TGTGCCAGCAGCCTGGGACAGGGAACCTATGGCTACACCTTC. It is translated as CASSLGQGTYGYTF. The variable domain in full, completed from reference TRBV5-8 and TRBJ1-2, reads EAGVTQSPTHLIKTRGQQATLRCSPISGHTSVYWYQQALGLGLQFLLWYDEGEERNRGNFPPRFSGRQFPNYSSELNVNALELEDSALYLCASSLGQGTYGYTFGSGTRLTVV.

The chain uses TRBV6-6 and TRBJ1-1; tentative D call: TRBD1 (5 bases). The length of the CDR3 is 17 residues. The germline CDR1 and CDR2 sequences are MNHNY and SVGAGI (reference sequence). V dropped 5 bases and J dropped 1 base, with 20 bases sitting between them. The CDR3: CASSRYQSTGENTEAFF. For the CDR3, the DNA is TGTGCCAGCAGTCGCTACCAATCAACAGGCGAGAACACTGAAGCTTTCTTT.

The gene calls are TRBV5-1 and TRBJ1-6; no firm D call. There are 13 residues in the CDR3. The germline gives CDR1 SGHRS, CDR2 YFSETQ. Trimming took 1 base from V and 4 from J, leaving 3 bases between them. The chain's CDR3 is CASSLYYNSPLHF. CDR3 in DNA: TGCGCCAGCAGCTTGTATTATAATTCACCCCTCCACTTT.

This chain connects TRBV19 to TRBJ1-6; the match to TRBD1 covers 8 bases. The length of the CDR3 is 16 residues. With V trimmed by 5 bases and J by 8 bases, 11 bases remained unmatched. CDR1 is LNHDA and CDR2 is SQIVND in the germline V gene (reference sequence). The CDR3 bases are TGTGCCAGTAGTGGACGGACAGGGCGCGGGCATTCACCCCTCCACTTT. As protein: CASSGRTGRGHSPLHF.

J is TRBJ2-7 and V is TRBV6-6, with TRBD1 matching over 9 bases. The CDR3 runs to 15 residues. Germline V gene data show CDR1 as MNHNY and CDR2 as SVGAGI (reference sequence). V lost 6 bases, J lost 2 bases, and 8 bases stayed unmatched. The CDR3 nucleotides are TGTGCCAGCAGGGCTCCGGGACAGGGACCCTACGAGCAGTACTTC. Protein sequence: CASRAPGQGPYEQYF.

The V gene is TRBV7-9, the J gene TRBJ2-1, with D unclear. Germline lookup yields CDR1 SEHNR and CDR2 FQNEAQ (reference sequence). V dropped 1 base and J dropped 2 bases, with 9 bases sitting between them. The CDR3 spans 15 residues. DNA for the CDR3: TGTGCCAGCAGCTTAGGTCGCGGCGCCTACAATGAGCAGTTCTTC. This translates into CASSLGRGAYNEQFF. The full variable domain, in which reference TRBV7-9 and TRBJ2-1 provide the parts outside the CDR3, is DTGVSQNPRHKITKRGQNVTFRCDPISEHNRLYWYRQTLGQGPEFLTYFQNEAQLEKSRLLSDRFSAERPKGSFSTLEIQRTEQGDSAMYLCASSLGRGAYNEQFFGPGTRLTVL.

V gene TRBV19 combines with J gene TRBJ1-6; 7 bases match TRBD1. The CDR3 consists of 14 residues. In germline, CDR1 is LNHDA, CDR2 SQIVND (reference sequence). Trimming at V came to 3 bases and at J to 9 bases, leaving 5 bases not matched to a gene. The CDR3 sequence is CASSITGASSPLHF. Written as DNA, the CDR3 is TGTGCCAGTAGTATTACAGGGGCGTCTTCACCCCTCCACTTT.

The V gene is TRBV7-9, the J gene TRBJ1-6, with a weak D call TRBD1 (6 bases). The CDR3 sequence is 14 residues long. V shed 5 bases and J shed 9 bases, with 14 bases lying between them. CDR1 and CDR2 from the germline V gene are SEHNR and FQNEAQ (reference sequence). The CDR3 coding sequence is TGTGCCAGCAGCGTGGACAGCGTTTCTTCACCCCTCCACTTT. Its translation: CASSVDSVSSPLHF.

J is TRBJ2-3 and V is TRBV5-1, with 15 nucleotides matching TRBD2. There are 18 residues in the CDR3. Germline V gene data show CDR1 as SGHRS and CDR2 as YFSETQ. J lost 1 base, V lost 2 bases, and 5 bases had no gene match. CDR3 in DNA: TGCGCCAGCAGCTTCGGACTAGCGGGAGGGGCGGGCACAGATACGCAGTATTTT. It is translated as CASSFGLAGGAGTDTQYF.

The chain links TRBV6-5 to TRBJ1-1; D is possibly TRBD1 (5 bases). V was pared by 6 bases and J by 0 bases, with 11 bases between. Germline assignment: CDR1 MNHEY and CDR2 SVGAGI. The CDR3 contains 14 residues. The CDR3 DNA follows: TGTGCCAGCAGGGCCTCGACAGTGAACACTGAAGCTTTCTTT. It specifies CASRASTVNTEAFF.

This clone was detected only a few times. The gene calls are TRBV21-1 and TRBJ2-2; the table calls TRBD1, which could not be checked here. TRBV21-1 is a listed pseudogene. This CDR3 is built from 19 residues. The CDR3 reads CASSKSLYDREGKTGELFF. The CDR3 bases are TGTGCCAGCAGCAAAAGTTTGTACGACAGGGAAGGGAAAACCGGGGAGCTGTTTTTT.

The chain uses TRBV11-2 and TRBJ1-5; possible D gene TRBD1, 5 bases. Germline CDR1 SGHAT, CDR2 FQNNGV. The CDR3 totals 13 residues. Trimming stripped 5 bases from V and 9 bases from J, with 14 bases between. Here the CDR3 DNA reads TGTGCCAGCAGCCCAGGAAGGGGCGGGCCCCAGCATTTT. Protein: CASSPGRGGPQHF. Looking up the rest from reference TRBV11-2 and TRBJ1-5 gives the full variable domain: EAGVAQSPRYKIIEKRQSVAFWCNPISGHATLYWYQQILGQGPKLLIQFQNNGVVDDSQLPKDRFSAERLKGVDSTLKIQPAKLEDSAVYLCASSPGRGGPQHFGDGTRLSIL.

The chain uses TRBV6-5 and TRBJ1-1; D is unclear. Germline V gene lookup returns CDR1 MNHEY and CDR2 SVGAGI. The CDR3 covers 14 residues. V was cut by 4 bases and J by 0 bases, with 9 bases left in between. The CDR3 sequence is CASSSGFMNTEAFF. DNA for the CDR3: TGTGCCAGCAGTTCAGGATTTATGAACACTGAAGCTTTCTTT.

The chain carries TRBV28 and TRBJ1-5, with 8 bases matching TRBD1. CDR1 MDHEN and CDR2 SYDVKM come from the germline V gene. There are 18 residues in the CDR3. Trimming removed 6 bases from V and 3 bases from J; junction bases left unmatched: 16. CDR3 bases: TGTGCCAGCAGCGAGGCCACAGGGGGTCCAGTTATCAATCAGCCCCAGCATTTT. This encodes CASSEATGGPVINQPQHF.

The chain's CDR3 is CASSVDSTYEQYF. The CDR3 DNA follows: TGTGCCAGCAGCGTGGACAGTACCTACGAGCAGTACTTC. The J gene is TRBJ2-7, the V gene TRBV9; tentative D call: TRBD1 (6 bases). Trimming took 2 bases from V and 2 from J, leaving 8 bases between them. From germline, CDR1 is SGDLS and CDR2 YYNGEE. The CDR3 contains 13 residues.

The chain combines TRBV18 with TRBJ2-1; a possible D gene is TRBD2 (6 bases). The V gene lost 3 bases and the J gene lost 6 bases, with 12 bases spanning the gap. The length of the CDR3 is 14 residues. Germline assignment: CDR1 KGHSH and CDR2 LQKENI. CDR3 sequence: CASSPGGVSNEQFF. CDR3 in DNA: TGTGCCAGCTCACCCGGCGGGGTGAGCAATGAGCAGTTCTTC. The variable domain in full, completed from reference TRBV18 and TRBJ2-1, reads NAGVMQNPRHLVRRRGQEARLRCSPMKGHSHVYWYRQLPEEGLKFMVYLQKENIIDESGMPKERFSAEFPKEGPSILRIQQVVRGDSAAYFCASSPGGVSNEQFFGPGTRLTVL.

The V call is TRBV18, the J call TRBJ1-1; the D is unclear. Germline V CDR1 and CDR2: KGHSH, LQKENI. The germline V and J ends were trimmed by 8 bases and 1 base, with 17 bases remaining between them. CDR3 length equals 15 residues. CDR3 region: CASALARQENTEAFF. The DNA of the CDR3 is TGTGCCAGCGCCCTAGCCCGGCAGGAGAACACTGAAGCTTTCTTT.

This clone was observed a handful of times. The chain uses TRBV29-1 and TRBJ1-2; the D gene is possibly TRBD1 (5 bases). From germline, CDR1 is SQVTM and CDR2 ANQGSEA. Trimming took 0 bases from V and 4 from J, leaving 15 bases between them. This CDR3 has 15 amino acids. The CDR3 region has the DNA TGCAGCGTTGAAGATCGGGTAGGGCAGGGCTATGGCTACACCTTC. This translates into CSVEDRVGQGYGYTF. The variable domain in full, with the rest retrieved from reference TRBV29-1 and TRBJ1-2, is SAVISQKPSRDICQRGTSLTIQCQVDSQVTMMFWYRQQPGQSLTLIATANQGSEATYESGFVIDKFPISRPNLTFSTLTVSNMSPEDSSIYLCSVEDRVGQGYGYTFGSGTRLTVV.